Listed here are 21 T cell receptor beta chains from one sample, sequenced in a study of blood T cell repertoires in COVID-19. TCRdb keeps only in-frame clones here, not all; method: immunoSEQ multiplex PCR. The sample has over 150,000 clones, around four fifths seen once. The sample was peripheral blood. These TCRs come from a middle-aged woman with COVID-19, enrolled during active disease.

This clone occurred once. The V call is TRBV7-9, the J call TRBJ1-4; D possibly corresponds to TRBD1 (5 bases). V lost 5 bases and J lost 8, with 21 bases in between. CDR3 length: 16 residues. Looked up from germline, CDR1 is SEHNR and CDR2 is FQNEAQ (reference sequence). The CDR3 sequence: CASSPILGVPKEKLFF. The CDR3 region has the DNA TGTGCCAGCAGCCCTATATTAGGGGTGCCGAAGGAAAAACTGTTTTTT.

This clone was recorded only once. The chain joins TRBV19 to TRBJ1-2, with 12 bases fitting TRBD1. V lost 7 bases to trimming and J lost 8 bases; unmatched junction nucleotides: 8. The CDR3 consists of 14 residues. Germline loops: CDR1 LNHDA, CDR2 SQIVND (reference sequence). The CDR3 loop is CASTPGQGAFGYTF. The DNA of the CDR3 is TGTGCCAGTACCCCGGGACAGGGGGCGTTCGGCTACACCTTC.

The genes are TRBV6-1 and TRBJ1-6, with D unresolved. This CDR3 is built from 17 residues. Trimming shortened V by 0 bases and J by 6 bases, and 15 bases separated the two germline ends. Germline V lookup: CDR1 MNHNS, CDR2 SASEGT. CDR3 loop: CASSEASPLVSNSPLHF. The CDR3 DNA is TGTGCCAGCAGTGAAGCGTCCCCCCTTGTCTCTAATTCACCCCTCCACTTT.

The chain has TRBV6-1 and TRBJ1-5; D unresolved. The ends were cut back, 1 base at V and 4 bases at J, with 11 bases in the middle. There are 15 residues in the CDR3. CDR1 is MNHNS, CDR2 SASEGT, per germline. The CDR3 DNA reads TGTGCCAGCAGTGAAGATAAAAGACTGAATCAGCCCCAGCATTTT. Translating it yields CASSEDKRLNQPQHF.

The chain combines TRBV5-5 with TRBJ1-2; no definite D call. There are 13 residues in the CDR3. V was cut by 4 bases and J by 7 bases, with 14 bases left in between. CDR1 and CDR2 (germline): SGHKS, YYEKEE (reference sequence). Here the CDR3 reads CASSLDGVGGYTF. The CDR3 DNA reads TGTGCCAGCAGCCTTGACGGGGTCGGTGGCTACACCTTC.

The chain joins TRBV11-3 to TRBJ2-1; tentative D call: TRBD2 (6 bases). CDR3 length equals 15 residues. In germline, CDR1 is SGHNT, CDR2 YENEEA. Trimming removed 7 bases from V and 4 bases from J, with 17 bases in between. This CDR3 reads CASTIRASDYNEQFF. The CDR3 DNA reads TGTGCCAGCACCATCCGGGCTAGCGATTACAATGAGCAGTTCTTC. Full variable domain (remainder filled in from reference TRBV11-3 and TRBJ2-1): EAGVVQSPRYKIIEKKQPVAFWCNPISGHNTLYWYLQNLGQGPELLIRYENEEAVDDSQLPKDRFSAERLKGVDSTLKIQPAELGDSAVYLCASTIRASDYNEQFFGPGTRLTVL.

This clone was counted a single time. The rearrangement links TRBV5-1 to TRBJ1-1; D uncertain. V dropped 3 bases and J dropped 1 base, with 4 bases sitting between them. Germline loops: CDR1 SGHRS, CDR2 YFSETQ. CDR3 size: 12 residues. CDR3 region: CASSSGNTEAFF. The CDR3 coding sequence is TGCGCCAGCAGCTCAGGGAACACTGAAGCTTTCTTT.

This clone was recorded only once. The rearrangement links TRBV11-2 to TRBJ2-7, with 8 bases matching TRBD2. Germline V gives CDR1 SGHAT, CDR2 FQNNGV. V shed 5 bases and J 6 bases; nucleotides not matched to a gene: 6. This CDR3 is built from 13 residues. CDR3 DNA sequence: TGTGCCAGCAGCATGGGACTAGTTTCCGAGCAGTACTTC. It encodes CASSMGLVSEQYF.

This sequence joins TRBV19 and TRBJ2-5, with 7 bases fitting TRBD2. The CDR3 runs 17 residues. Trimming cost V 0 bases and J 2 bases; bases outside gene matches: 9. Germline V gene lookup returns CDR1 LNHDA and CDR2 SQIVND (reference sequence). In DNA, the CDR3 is TGTGCCAGTAGTATAGATTGGGAGGGGTGGCAGCAAGAGACCCAGTACTTC. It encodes CASSIDWEGWQQETQYF.

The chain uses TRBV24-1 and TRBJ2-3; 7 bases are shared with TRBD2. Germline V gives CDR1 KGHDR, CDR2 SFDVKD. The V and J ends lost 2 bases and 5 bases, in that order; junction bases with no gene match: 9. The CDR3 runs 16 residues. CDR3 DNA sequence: TGTGCCACCAGTGATTCCGGGGCACTAGCGAGAGATACGCAGTATTTT. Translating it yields CATSDSGALARDTQYF.

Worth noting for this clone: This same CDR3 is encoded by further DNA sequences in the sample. CDR3 nucleotide sequence: TGTGCCAGCAGCTTAGGGGGGGATCAGCCCCAGCATTTT. Protein product: CASSLGGDQPQHF. The chain recombines TRBV7-3 with TRBJ1-5; the D gene is possibly TRBD1 (5 bases). Germline-derived CDR1 and CDR2 are SGHTA and FQGTGA. The CDR3 sequence is 13 residues long. Between the trimmed V and J ends, which lost 2 bases and 5 bases, there was a span of 7 bases.

DNA for the CDR3: TGTGCCAGCAGCCCACACCCGGGACAGGGTCCCGATCTCACTGAAGCTTTCTTT. Amino acids: CASSPHPGQGPDLTEAFF. V is TRBV7-6 and J is TRBJ1-1; 9 bases match TRBD1. The V and J ends lost 5 bases and 4 bases, in that order; junction bases with no gene match: 17. The CDR3 sequence is 18 residues long. CDR1 SGHVS and CDR2 FNYEAQ come from the germline V gene. Full variable domain (rest looked up from reference TRBV7-6 and TRBJ1-1): GAGVSQSPRYKVTKRGQDVALRCDPISGHVSLYWYRQALGQGPEFLTYFNYEAQQDKSGLPNDRFSAERPEGSISTLTIQRTEQRDSAMYRCASSPHPGQGPDLTEAFFGQGTRLTVV.

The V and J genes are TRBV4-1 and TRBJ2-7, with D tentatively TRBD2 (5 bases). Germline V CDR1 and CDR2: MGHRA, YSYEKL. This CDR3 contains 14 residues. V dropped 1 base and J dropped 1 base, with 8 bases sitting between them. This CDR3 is CASSQAEVSYEQYF. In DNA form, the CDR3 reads TGCGCCAGCAGCCAAGCGGAGGTTTCCTACGAGCAGTACTTC.

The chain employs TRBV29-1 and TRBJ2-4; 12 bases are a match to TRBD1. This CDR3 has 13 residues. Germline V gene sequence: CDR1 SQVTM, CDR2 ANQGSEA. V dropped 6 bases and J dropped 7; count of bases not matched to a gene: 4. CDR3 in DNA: TGCAGCGTCGGGGGACAGGGGGCGAACATTCAGTACTTC. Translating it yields CSVGGQGANIQYF.

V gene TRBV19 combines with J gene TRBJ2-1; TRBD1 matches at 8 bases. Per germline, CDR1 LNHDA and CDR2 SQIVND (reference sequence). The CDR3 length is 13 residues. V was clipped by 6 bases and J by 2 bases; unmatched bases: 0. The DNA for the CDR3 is TGTGCCAGTAGGGGACAGGCCTACAATGAGCAGTTCTTC. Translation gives CASRGQAYNEQFF.

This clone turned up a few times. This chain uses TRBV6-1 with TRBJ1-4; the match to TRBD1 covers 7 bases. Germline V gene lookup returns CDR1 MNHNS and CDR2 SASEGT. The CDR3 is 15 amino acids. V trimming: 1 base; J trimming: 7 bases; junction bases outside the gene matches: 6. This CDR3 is CASSEGRAGGEKLFF. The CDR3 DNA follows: TGTGCCAGCAGTGAAGGTCGGGCAGGGGGTGAAAAACTGTTTTTT.

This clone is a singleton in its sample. DNA for the CDR3: TGTGCCAGCACGCCCAGCGGGGCGTACAATGAGCAGTTCTTC. Its protein is CASTPSGAYNEQFF. This chain uses TRBV27 with TRBJ2-1, with 7 bases identical to TRBD2. Trimming took 7 bases from V and 4 from J; bases not matched to a gene: 7. This CDR3 contains 14 residues. CDR1 MNHEY and CDR2 SMNVEV come from the germline V gene (reference sequence).

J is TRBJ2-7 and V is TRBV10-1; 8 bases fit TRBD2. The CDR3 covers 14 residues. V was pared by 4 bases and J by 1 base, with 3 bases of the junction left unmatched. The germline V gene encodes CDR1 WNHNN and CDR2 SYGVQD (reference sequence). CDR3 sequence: CASSGLAGSYEQYF. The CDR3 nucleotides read TGCGCCAGCAGTGGGCTAGCGGGTTCCTACGAGCAGTACTTC.

The CDR3 region is CASTGGVNYGYTF. In DNA form, the CDR3 reads TGTGCCAGCACGGGGGGGGTTAACTATGGCTACACCTTC. This chain connects TRBV28 to TRBJ1-2, with a tentative D call TRBD1 (5 bases). V was shortened by 7 bases and J by 1 base, with 10 bases between the two germline ends. There are 13 residues in the CDR3. Germline V gene sequence: CDR1 MDHEN, CDR2 SYDVKM.

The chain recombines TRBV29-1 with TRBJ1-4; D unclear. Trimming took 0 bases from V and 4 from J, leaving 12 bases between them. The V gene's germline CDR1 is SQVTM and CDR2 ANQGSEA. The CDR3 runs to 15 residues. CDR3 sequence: CSVEDKQLVNEKLFF. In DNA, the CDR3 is TGCAGCGTTGAAGATAAGCAACTGGTTAATGAAAAACTGTTTTTT.

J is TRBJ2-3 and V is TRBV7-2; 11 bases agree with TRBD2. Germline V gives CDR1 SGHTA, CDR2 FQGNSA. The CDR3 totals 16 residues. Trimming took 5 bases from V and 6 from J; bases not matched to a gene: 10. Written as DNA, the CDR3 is TGTGCCAGCAGCCCGCGACTAGCGGGGAATTTCGATACGCAGTATTTT. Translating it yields CASSPRLAGNFDTQYF.